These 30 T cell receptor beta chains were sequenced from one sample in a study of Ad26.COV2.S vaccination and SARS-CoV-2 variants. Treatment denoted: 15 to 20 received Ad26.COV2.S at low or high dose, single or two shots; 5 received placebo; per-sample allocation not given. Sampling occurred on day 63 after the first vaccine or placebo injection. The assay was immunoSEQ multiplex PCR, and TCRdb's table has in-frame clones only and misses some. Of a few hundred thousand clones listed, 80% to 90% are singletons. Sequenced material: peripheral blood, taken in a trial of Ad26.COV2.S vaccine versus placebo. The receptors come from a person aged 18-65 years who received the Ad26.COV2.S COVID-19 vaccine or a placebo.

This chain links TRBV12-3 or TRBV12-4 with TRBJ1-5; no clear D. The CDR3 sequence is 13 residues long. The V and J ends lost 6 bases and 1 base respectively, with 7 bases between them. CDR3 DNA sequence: TGTGCCAGCAGCCTAGTAAGCAATCAGCCCCAGCATTTT. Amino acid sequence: CASSLVSNQPQHF.

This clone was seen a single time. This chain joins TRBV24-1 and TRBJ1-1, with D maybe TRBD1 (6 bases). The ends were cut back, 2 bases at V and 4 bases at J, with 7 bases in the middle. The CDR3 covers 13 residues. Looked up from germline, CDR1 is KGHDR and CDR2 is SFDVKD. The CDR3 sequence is CATSDYRATEAFF. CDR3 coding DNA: TGTGCCACCAGTGATTACAGGGCCACTGAAGCTTTCTTT.

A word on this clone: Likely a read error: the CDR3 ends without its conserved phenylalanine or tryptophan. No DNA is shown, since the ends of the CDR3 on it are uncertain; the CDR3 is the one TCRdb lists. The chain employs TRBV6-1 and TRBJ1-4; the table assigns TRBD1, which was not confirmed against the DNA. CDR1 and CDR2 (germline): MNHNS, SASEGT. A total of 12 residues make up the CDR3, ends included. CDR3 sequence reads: CASSETVGPVFC.

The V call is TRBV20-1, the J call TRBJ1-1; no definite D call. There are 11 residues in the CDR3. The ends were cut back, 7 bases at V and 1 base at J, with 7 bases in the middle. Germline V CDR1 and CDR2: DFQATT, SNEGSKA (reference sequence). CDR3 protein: CSVKGNTEAFF. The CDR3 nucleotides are TGCAGTGTCAAGGGGAACACTGAAGCTTTCTTT.

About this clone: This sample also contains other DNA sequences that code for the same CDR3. The CDR3 DNA reads TGTGCCAGTAGTATTGGCAGTCTGAACACTGAAGCTTTCTTT. This codes for CASSIGSLNTEAFF. The V gene is TRBV19, the J gene TRBJ1-1; D not certain. The CDR3 runs to 14 residues. Trimming pared 3 bases from V and 0 bases from J, leaving 8 bases between. Germline V gene data show CDR1 as LNHDA and CDR2 as SQIVND (reference sequence).

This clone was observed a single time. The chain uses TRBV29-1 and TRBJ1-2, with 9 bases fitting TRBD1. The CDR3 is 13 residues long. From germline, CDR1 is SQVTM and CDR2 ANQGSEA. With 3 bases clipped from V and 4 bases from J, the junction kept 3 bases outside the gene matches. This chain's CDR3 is CSVDTGGPYGYTF. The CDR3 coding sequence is TGCAGCGTTGACACAGGGGGCCCCTATGGCTACACCTTC.

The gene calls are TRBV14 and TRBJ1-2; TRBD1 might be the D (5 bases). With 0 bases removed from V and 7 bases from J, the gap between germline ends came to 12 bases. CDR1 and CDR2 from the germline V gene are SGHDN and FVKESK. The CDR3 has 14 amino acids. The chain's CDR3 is CASSQDSGGPGYTF. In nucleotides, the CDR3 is TGTGCCAGCAGCCAAGATTCCGGGGGACCTGGCTACACCTTC.

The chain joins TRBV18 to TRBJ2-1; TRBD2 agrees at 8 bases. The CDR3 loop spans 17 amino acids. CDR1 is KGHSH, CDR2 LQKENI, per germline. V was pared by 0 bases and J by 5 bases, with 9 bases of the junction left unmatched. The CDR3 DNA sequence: TGTGCCAGCTCACCACCAGGGAGGCTAGCGGGCAACAATGAGCAGTTCTTC. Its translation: CASSPPGRLAGNNEQFF.

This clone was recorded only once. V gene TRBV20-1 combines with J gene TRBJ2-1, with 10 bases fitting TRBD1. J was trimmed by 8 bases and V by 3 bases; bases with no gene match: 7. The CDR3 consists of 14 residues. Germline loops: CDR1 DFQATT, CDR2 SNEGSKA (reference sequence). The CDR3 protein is CSASKGQGFYEQFF. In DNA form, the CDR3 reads TGCAGTGCTAGTAAGGGACAGGGGTTCTATGAGCAGTTCTTC.

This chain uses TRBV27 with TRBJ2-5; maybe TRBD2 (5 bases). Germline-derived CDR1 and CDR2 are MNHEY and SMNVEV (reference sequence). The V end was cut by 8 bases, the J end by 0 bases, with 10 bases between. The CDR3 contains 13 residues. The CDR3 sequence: CASAGHNQETQYF. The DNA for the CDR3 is TGTGCCAGCGCGGGCCACAACCAAGAGACCCAGTACTTC.

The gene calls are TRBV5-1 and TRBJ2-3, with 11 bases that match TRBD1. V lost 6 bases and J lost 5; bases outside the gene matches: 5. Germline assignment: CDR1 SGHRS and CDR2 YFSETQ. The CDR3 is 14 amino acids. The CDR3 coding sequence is TGCGCCAGCATGGACAGGGGGCGCGGAGATACGCAGTATTTT. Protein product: CASMDRGRGDTQYF. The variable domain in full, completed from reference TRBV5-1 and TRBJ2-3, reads KAGVTQTPRYLIKTRGQQVTLSCSPISGHRSVSWYQQTPGQGLQFLFEYFSETQRNKGNFPGRFSGRQFSNSRSEMNVSTLELGDSALYLCASMDRGRGDTQYFGPGTRLTVL.

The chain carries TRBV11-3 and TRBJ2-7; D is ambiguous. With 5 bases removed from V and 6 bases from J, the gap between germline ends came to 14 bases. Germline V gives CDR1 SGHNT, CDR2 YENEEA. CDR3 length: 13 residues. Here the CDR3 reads CASSLGEMGEQYF. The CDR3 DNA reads TGTGCCAGCAGCCTAGGAGAGATGGGCGAGCAGTACTTC. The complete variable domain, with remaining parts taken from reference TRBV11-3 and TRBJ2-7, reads EAGVVQSPRYKIIEKKQPVAFWCNPISGHNTLYWYLQNLGQGPELLIRYENEEAVDDSQLPKDRFSAERLKGVDSTLKIQPAELGDSAVYLCASSLGEMGEQYFGPGTRLTVT.

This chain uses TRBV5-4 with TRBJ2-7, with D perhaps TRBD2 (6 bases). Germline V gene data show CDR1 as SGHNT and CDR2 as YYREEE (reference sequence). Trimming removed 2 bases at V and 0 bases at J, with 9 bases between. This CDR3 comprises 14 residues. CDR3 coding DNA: TGTGCCAGCAGCTTTTCGGGGGTCTCCTACGAGCAGTACTTC. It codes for CASSFSGVSYEQYF.

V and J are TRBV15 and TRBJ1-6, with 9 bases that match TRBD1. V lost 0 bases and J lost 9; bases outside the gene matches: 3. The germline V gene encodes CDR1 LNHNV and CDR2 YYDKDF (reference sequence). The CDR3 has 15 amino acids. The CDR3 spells CATSRDPDRGSPLHF. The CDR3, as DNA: TGTGCCACCAGCAGAGACCCGGACAGGGGTTCACCCCTCCACTTT. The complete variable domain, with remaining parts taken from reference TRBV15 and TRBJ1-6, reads DAMVIQNPRYQVTQFGKPVTLSCSQTLNHNVMYWYQQKSSQAPKLLFHYYDKDFNNEADTPDNFQSRRPNTSFCFLDIRSPGLGDTAMYLCATSRDPDRGSPLHFGNGTRLTVT.

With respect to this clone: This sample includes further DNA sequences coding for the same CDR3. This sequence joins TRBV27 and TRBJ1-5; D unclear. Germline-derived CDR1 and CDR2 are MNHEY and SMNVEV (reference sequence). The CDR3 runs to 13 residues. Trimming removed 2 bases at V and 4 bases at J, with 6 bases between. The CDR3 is CASSLGVNQPQHF. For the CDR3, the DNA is TGTGCCAGCAGTTTAGGGGTGAATCAGCCCCAGCATTTT.

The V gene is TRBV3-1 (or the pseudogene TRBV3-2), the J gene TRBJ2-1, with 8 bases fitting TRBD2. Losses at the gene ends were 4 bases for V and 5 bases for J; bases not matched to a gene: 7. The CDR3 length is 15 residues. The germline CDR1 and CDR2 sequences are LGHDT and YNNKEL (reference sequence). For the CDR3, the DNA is TGTGCCAGCAGCCTTTTAGCGGGGAACCACAATGAGCAGTTCTTC. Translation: CASSLLAGNHNEQFF.

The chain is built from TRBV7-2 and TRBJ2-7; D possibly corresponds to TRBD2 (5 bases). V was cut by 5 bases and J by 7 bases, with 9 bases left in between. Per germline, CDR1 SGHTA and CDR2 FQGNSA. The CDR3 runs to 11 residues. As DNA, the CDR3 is TGTGCCAGCAGCCTTACGGGAGAGCAGTACTTC. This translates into CASSLTGEQYF.

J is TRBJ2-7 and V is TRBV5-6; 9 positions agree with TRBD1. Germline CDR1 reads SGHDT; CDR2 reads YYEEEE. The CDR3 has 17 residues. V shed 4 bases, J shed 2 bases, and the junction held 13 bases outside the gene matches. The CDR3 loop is CASSGGTGPDLPYEQYF. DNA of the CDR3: TGTGCCAGCAGCGGGGGGACAGGGCCCGATCTCCCCTACGAGCAGTACTTC.

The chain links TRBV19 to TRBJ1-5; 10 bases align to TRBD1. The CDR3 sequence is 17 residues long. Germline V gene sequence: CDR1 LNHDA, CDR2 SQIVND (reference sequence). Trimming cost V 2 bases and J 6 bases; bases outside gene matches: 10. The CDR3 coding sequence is TGTGCCAGTAGTATATCCCGGGACAGGGGATTACCTCAGCCCCAGCATTTT. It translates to CASSISRDRGLPQPQHF.

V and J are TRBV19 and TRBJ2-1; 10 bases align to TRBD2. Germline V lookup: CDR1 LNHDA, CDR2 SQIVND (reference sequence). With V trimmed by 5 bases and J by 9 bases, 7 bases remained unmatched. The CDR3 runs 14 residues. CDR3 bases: TGTGCCAGTAGTTCCGGGACTAGCGTGGCTGAGCAGTTCTTC. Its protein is CASSSGTSVAEQFF. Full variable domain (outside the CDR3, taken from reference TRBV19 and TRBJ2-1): DGGITQSPKYLFRKEGQNVTLSCEQNLNHDAMYWYRQDPGQGLRLIYYSQIVNDFQKGDIAEGYSVSREKKESFPLTVTSAQKNPTAFYLCASSSGTSVAEQFFGPGTRLTVL.

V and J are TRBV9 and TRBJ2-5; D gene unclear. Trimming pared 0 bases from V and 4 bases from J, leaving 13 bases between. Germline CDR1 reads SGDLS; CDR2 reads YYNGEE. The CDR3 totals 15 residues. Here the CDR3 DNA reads TGTGCCAGCAGCGTAGTATCCGGACGGGTAGAGACCCAGTACTTC. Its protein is CASSVVSGRVETQYF.

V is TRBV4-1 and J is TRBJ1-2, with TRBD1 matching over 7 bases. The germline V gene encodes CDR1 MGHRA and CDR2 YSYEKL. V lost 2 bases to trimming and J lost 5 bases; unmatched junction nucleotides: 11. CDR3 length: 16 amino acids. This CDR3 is CASSQLPTGRRYGYTF. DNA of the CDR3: TGCGCCAGCAGCCAACTCCCGACAGGGCGGAGGTATGGCTACACCTTC.

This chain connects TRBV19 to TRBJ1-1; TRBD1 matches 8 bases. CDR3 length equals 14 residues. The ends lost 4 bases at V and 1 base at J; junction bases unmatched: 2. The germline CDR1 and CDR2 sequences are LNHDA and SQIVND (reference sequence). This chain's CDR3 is CASSRTGKNTEAFF. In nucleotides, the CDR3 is TGTGCCAGTAGTAGGACAGGGAAGAACACTGAAGCTTTCTTT. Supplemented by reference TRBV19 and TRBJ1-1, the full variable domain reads DGGITQSPKYLFRKEGQNVTLSCEQNLNHDAMYWYRQDPGQGLRLIYYSQIVNDFQKGDIAEGYSVSREKKESFPLTVTSAQKNPTAFYLCASSRTGKNTEAFFGQGTRLTVV.

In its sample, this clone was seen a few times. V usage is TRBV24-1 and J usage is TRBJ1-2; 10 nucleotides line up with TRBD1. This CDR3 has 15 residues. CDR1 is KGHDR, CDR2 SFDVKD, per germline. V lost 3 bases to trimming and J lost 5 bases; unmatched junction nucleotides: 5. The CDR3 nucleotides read TGTGCCACCAGTGATCGGGACAGGGGAGGGTATGGCTACACCTTC. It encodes CATSDRDRGGYGYTF.

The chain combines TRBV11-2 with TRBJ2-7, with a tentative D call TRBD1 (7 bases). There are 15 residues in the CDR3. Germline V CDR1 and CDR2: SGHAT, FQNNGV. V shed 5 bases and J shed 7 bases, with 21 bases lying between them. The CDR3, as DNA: TGTGCCAGCAGCCGGGGGCTTGAGGGGGCTCGGGAGCAGTACTTC. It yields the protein CASSRGLEGAREQYF.

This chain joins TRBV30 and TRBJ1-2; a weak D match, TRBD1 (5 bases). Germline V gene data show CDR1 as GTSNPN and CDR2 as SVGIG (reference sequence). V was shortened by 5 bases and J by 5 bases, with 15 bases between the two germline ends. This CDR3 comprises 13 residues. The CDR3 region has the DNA TGTGCCTGGCACCGGGGCCTTCGTTATGGCTACACCTTC. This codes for CAWHRGLRYGYTF.

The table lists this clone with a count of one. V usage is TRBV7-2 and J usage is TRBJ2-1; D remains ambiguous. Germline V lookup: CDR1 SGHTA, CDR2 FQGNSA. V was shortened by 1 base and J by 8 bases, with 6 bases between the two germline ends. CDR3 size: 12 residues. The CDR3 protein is CASSLGRHEQFF. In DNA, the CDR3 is TGTGCCAGCAGCTTAGGTCGTCATGAGCAGTTCTTC.

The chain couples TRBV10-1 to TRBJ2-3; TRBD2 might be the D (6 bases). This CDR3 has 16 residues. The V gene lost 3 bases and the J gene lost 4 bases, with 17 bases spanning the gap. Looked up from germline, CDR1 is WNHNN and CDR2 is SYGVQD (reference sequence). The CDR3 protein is CASSDTTGLVADTQYF. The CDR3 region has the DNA TGCGCCAGCAGTGACACGACGGGACTCGTCGCAGATACGCAGTATTTT.

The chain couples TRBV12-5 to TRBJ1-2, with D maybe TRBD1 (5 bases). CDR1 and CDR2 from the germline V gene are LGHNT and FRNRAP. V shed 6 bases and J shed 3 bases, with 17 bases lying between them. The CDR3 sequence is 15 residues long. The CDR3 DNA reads TGTGCTAGTGGGTACACCGGGACGGTCGACTATGGCTACACCTTC. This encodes CASGYTGTVDYGYTF.

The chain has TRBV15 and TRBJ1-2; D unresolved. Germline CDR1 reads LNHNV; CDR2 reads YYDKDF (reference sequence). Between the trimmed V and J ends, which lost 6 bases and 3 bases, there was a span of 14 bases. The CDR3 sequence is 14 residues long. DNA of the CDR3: TGTGCCACCAGAGCCGGCGGGGTCGACTATGGCTACACCTTC. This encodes CATRAGGVDYGYTF.